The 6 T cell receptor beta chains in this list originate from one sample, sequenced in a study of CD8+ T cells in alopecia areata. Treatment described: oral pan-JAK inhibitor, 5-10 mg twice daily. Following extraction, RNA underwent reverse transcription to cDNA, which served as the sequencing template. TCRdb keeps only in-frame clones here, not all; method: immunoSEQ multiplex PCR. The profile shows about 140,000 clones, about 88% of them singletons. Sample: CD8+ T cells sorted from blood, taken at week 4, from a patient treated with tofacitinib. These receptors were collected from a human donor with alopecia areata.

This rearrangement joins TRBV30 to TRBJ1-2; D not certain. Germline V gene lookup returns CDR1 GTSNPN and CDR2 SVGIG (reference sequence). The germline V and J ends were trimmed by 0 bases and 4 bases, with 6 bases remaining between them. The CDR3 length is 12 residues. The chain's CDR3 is CAWSVPPYGYTF. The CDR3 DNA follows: TGTGCCTGGAGTGTCCCCCCCTATGGCTACACCTTC.

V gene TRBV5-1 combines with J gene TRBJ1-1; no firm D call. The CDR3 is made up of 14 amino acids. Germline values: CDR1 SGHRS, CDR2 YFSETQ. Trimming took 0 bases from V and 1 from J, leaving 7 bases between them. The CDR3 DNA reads TGCGCCAGCAGCTTGGGGGTACCGAACACTGAAGCTTTCTTT. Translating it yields CASSLGVPNTEAFF.

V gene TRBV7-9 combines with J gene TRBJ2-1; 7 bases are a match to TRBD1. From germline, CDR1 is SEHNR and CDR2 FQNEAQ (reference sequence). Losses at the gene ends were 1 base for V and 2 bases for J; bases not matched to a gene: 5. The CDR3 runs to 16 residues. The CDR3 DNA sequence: TGTGCCAGCAGCTTAGACACAGGGGTTGCCTACAATGAGCAGTTCTTC. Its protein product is CASSLDTGVAYNEQFF.

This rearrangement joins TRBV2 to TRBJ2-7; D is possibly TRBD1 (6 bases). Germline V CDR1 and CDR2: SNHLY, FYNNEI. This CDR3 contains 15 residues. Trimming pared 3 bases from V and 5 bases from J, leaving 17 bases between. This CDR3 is CASSEGALSRNEQYF. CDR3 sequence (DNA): TGTGCCAGCAGTGAGGGGGCCCTTTCGAGGAACGAGCAGTACTTC.

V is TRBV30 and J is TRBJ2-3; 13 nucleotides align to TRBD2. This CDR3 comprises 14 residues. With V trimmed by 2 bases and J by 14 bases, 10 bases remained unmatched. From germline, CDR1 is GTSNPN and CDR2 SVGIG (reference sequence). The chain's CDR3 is CAWSHGTSGDWRYF. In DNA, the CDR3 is TGTGCCTGGAGTCACGGGACTAGCGGGGATTGGCGGTATTTT.

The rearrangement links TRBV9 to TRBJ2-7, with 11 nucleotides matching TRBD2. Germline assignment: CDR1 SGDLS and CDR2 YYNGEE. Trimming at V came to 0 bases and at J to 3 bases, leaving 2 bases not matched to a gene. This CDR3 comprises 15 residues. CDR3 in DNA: TGTGCCAGCAGCGTAGCTAGCGGGGGGAACTACGAGCAGTACTTC. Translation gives CASSVASGGNYEQYF.